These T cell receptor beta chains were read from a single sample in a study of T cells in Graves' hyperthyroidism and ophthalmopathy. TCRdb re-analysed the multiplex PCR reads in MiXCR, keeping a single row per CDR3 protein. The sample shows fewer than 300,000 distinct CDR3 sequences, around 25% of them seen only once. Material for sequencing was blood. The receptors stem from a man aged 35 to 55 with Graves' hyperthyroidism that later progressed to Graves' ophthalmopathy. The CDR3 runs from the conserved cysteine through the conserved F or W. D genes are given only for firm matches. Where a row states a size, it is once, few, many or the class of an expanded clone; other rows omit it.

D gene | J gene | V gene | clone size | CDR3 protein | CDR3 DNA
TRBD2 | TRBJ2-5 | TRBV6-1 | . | CASRGRLAGETQYF | TGTGCCAGCAGGGGGAGACTAGCGGGAGAGACCCAGTACTTC
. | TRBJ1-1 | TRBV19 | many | CASIKGGFDTEAFF | TGTGCCAGTATCAAGGGGGGGTTCGACACTGAAGCTTTCTTT
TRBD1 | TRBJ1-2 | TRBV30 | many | CAWSRDRGLDGYTF | TGTGCCTGGAGCCGGGACAGGGGGCTCGATGGCTACACCTTC
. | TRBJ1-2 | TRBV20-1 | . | CSARAQGFDGYTF | TGCAGTGCTAGGGCTCAGGGGTTCGATGGCTACACCTTC
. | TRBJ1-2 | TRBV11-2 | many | CASSLDGNGAYGYTF | TGTGCCAGCAGCTTAGACGGAAACGGGGCTTATGGCTACACCTTC
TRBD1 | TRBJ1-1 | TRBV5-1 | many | CASSTAGQGNTEAFF | TGCGCCAGCAGCACCGCGGGACAGGGGAACACTGAAGCTTTCTTT
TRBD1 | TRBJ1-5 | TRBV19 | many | CASSTNRGRLQPQHF | TGTGCCAGTAGTACTAACAGGGGGCGCTTGCAGCCCCAGCATTTT
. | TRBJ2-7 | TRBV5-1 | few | CASRDGIYEQYF | TGCGCCAGCAGGGACGGGATCTACGAGCAGTACTTC
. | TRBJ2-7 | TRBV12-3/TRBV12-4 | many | CASSYAGPGEQYF | TGTGCCAGCAGTTATGCAGGGCCAGGCGAGCAGTACTTC
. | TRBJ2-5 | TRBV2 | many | CASSEVRGETQYF | TGTGCCAGCAGTGAAGTAAGGGGAGAGACCCAGTACTTC
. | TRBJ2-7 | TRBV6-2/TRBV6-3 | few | CASSYLGGTTYEQYF | TGTGCCAGCAGTTACTTGGGGGGAACAACCTACGAGCAGTACTTC
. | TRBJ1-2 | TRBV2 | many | CASSGAAYGYTF | TGTGCCAGCAGCGGGGCGGCGTATGGCTACACCTTC
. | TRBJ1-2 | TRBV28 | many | CAISRGNYGYTF | TGTGCCATCTCTAGGGGGAACTATGGCTACACCTTC
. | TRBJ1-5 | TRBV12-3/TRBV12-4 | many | CASSSNRDQPQHF | TGTGCCAGCAGTTCCAATAGAGACCAGCCCCAGCATTTT
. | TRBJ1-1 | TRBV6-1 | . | CASSPIPGNTEAFF | TGTGCCAGCAGTCCCATCCCAGGTAACACTGAAGCTTTCTTT
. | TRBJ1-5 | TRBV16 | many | CASSLFGDSNQPQHF | TGTGCCAGCAGCCTTTTTGGGGATAGCAATCAGCCCCAGCATTTT
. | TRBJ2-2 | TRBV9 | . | CASSAPLPRGPNTGELFF | TGTGCCAGCAGCGCACCCCTTCCCCGGGGGCCTAACACCGGGGAGCTGTTTTTT
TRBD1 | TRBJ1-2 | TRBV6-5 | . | CASSYLQGADYGYTF | TGTGCCAGCAGTTACCTACAGGGGGCGGACTATGGCTACACCTTC
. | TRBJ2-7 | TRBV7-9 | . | CASSLVGFHEQYF | TGTGCCAGCAGCTTAGTCGGGTTCCACGAGCAGTACTTC